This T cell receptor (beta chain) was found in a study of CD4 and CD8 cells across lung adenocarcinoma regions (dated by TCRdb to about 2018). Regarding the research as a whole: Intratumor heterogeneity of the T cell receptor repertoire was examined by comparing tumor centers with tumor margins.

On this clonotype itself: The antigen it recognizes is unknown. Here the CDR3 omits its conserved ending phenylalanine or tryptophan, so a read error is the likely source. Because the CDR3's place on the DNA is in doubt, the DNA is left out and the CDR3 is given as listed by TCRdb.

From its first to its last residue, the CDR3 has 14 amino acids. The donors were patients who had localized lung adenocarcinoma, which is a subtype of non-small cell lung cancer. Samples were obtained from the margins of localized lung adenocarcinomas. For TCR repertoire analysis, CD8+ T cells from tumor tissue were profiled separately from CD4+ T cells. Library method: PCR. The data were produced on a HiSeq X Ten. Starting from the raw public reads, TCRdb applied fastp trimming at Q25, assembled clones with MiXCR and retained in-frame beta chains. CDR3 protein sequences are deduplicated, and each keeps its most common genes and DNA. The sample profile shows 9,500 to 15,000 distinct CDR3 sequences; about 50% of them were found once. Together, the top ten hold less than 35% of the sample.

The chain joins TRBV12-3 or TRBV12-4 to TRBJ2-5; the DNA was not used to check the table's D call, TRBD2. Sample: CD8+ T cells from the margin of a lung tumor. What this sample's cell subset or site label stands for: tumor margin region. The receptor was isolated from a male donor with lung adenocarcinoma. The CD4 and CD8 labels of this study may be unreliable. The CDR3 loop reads CASSLDLGRETWHS.